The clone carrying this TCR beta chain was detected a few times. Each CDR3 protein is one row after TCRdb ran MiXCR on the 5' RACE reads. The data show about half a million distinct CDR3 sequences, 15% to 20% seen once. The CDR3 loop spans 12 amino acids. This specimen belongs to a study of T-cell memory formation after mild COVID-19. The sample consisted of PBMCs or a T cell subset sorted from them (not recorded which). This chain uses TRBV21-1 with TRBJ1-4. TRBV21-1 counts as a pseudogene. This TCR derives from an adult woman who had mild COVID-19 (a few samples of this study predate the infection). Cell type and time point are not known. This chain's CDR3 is CASSKAKGELFF. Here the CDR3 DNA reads TGTGCCAGCAGCAAAGCAAAGGGAGAACTGTTTTTT.